This passage covers 30 T cell receptor beta chains from one sample sequenced in a study of T cell responses to AZD1222 COVID-19 vaccine. Profiling relied on immunoSEQ multiplex PCR, and the TCRdb table lists in-frame clones only, not all of them. Altogether 140,000 to 150,000 clones are present, 75% to 90% being singletons, with the ten largest covering about 3.8%. The sample consisted of peripheral blood, taken on day 0 of MenACWY control vaccination. These receptor sequences come from an adult in good health.

The chain uses TRBV5-1 and TRBJ1-6, with TRBD1 matching over 8 bases. This CDR3 comprises 15 residues. CDR1 SGHRS and CDR2 YFSETQ come from the germline V gene. With V trimmed by 4 bases and J by 6 bases, 6 bases remained unmatched. In DNA form, the CDR3 reads TGCGCCAGCAGCCTTGACAGGGGCACTAATTCACCCCTCCACTTT. The encoded protein is CASSLDRGTNSPLHF.

This chain links TRBV4-1 with TRBJ1-1, with a possible D match to TRBD1 (5 bases). The CDR3 is 14 amino acids. CDR1 MGHRA and CDR2 YSYEKL come from the germline V gene. Trimming stripped 0 bases from V and 1 base from J, with 6 bases between. The CDR3 DNA is TGCGCCAGCAGCCAAGAGGACAAGAACACTGAAGCTTTCTTT. This sequence encodes CASSQEDKNTEAFF.

V is TRBV12-3 or TRBV12-4 and J is TRBJ2-2; no reliable D call. V was pared by 7 bases and J by 6 bases, with 9 bases between. This CDR3 spans 12 amino acids. The CDR3 bases are TGTGCCAGCACCCTACACGCCGGGGAGCTGTTTTTT. This codes for CASTLHAGELFF.

The chain couples TRBV14 to TRBJ2-1; weak D call: TRBD2 (6 bases). Trimming shortened V by 4 bases and J by 8 bases, and 15 bases separated the two germline ends. CDR3 size: 14 residues. Germline CDR1 and CDR2: SGHDN and FVKESK. CDR3 bases: TGTGCCAGCAGCCCCGGGGACTTCAGGGATGAGCAGTTCTTC. This sequence encodes CASSPGDFRDEQFF.

This chain uses TRBV5-1 with TRBJ1-1; weak D call: TRBD1 (5 bases). V was trimmed by 2 bases and J by 1 base, leaving 12 bases between them. The CDR3 runs to 15 residues. The germline CDR1 and CDR2 sequences are SGHRS and YFSETQ. The CDR3 coding sequence is TGCGCCAGCAGCTTATCAGGCGGGGGGAACACTGAAGCTTTCTTT. Amino acids: CASSLSGGGNTEAFF.

The chain employs TRBV11-3 and TRBJ2-1, with 9 positions matching TRBD2. V gave up 2 bases and J gave up 9 bases; unmatched junction bases: 11. Per germline, CDR1 SGHNT and CDR2 YENEEA. The CDR3 is 16 amino acids. The CDR3: CASSLSQRGVLGEQFF. CDR3 DNA: TGTGCCAGCAGCTTAAGTCAGCGGGGGGTGTTGGGTGAGCAGTTCTTC.

This sequence joins TRBV2 and TRBJ1-1; D gene unclear. Trimming cost V 5 bases and J 0 bases, with 13 bases left between them. This CDR3 spans 15 amino acids. From germline, CDR1 is SNHLY and CDR2 FYNNEI. The CDR3 is CASSMGQTMNTEAFF. In nucleotides, the CDR3 is TGTGCCAGCAGTATGGGTCAGACCATGAACACTGAAGCTTTCTTT.

CDR3 DNA: TGCGCCAGCAGTGAGGGGCAGAACTCCTACGAGCAGTACTTC. Amino acids: CASSEGQNSYEQYF. The chain employs TRBV10-1 and TRBJ2-7; unclear D gene. Germline V lookup: CDR1 WNHNN, CDR2 SYGVQD (reference sequence). The CDR3 has 14 amino acids. V was cut by 2 bases and J by 0 bases, with 8 bases left in between.

The chain carries TRBV3-1 (or the pseudogene TRBV3-2) and TRBJ1-6; D not certain. V was clipped by 1 base and J by 4 bases, with 8 bases between them. Germline V gene sequence: CDR1 LGHDT, CDR2 YNNKEL (reference sequence). The CDR3 loop spans 15 amino acids. The CDR3 loop is CASSQGRTYNSPLHF. DNA for the CDR3: TGTGCCAGCAGCCAAGGACGCACGTATAATTCACCCCTCCACTTT.

This chain joins TRBV18 and TRBJ2-5; a weak D match, TRBD1 (5 bases). Trimming cost V 0 bases and J 1 base, with 9 bases left between them. Germline V lookup: CDR1 KGHSH, CDR2 LQKENI. The CDR3 is 15 residues long. CDR3 residues: CASSPPGRAQETQYF. CDR3 DNA sequence: TGTGCCAGCTCACCACCAGGCAGGGCCCAAGAGACCCAGTACTTC. The full variable domain, in which reference TRBV18 and TRBJ2-5 provide the parts outside the CDR3, is NAGVMQNPRHLVRRRGQEARLRCSPMKGHSHVYWYRQLPEEGLKFMVYLQKENIIDESGMPKERFSAEFPKEGPSILRIQQVVRGDSAAYFCASSPPGRAQETQYFGPGTRLLVL.

The chain combines TRBV7-9 with TRBJ1-2, with D unresolved. This CDR3 is 13 amino acids long. V was trimmed by 1 base and J by 2 bases, leaving 5 bases between them. In germline, CDR1 is SEHNR, CDR2 FQNEAQ (reference sequence). The DNA for the CDR3 is TGTGCCAGCAGCTTAGGACTCAACTATGGCTACACCTTC. Translating gives CASSLGLNYGYTF.

V usage is TRBV28 and J usage is TRBJ1-1; TRBD1 agrees at 11 bases. Germline values: CDR1 MDHEN, CDR2 SYDVKM. Unmatched junction bases numbered 8, after V lost 9 bases and J lost 5 bases. The CDR3 runs to 14 residues. CDR3 nucleotides: TGTGCCAGTCGGACAGGGGGCACGAGGACTGAAGCTTTCTTT. Translation: CASRTGGTRTEAFF.

The chain has TRBV6-1 and TRBJ1-1; D not certain. The CDR3 is 13 residues long. Germline values: CDR1 MNHNS, CDR2 SASEGT. V lost 0 bases to trimming and J lost 1 base, with 3 bases between them. In DNA, the CDR3 is TGTGCCAGCAGTGAAGCCCAGAACACTGAAGCTTTCTTT. Translation gives CASSEAQNTEAFF.

This clone has more than one count but fewer than ten. The V and J genes are TRBV18 and TRBJ1-2, with D hard to call. In germline, CDR1 is KGHSH, CDR2 LQKENI. The CDR3 contains 11 residues. V was pared by 6 bases and J by 6 bases, with 8 bases between. The CDR3 spells CASSTGDGYTF. The DNA for the CDR3 is TGTGCCAGCTCCACGGGAGATGGCTACACCTTC.

The chain joins TRBV2 to TRBJ1-4; possibly TRBD1 for D (5 bases). The CDR3 has 14 residues. Germline-derived CDR1 and CDR2 are SNHLY and FYNNEI. Trimming removed 2 bases at V and 8 bases at J, with 12 bases between. The CDR3 DNA reads as TGTGCCAGCAGTGAAAGGGGCCCTAGAGAAAAACTGTTTTTT. Translated, it gives CASSERGPREKLFF. The variable domain in full, completed from reference TRBV2 and TRBJ1-4, reads EPEVTQTPSHQVTQMGQEVILRCVPISNHLYFYWYRQILGQKVEFLVSFYNNEISEKSEIFDDQFSVERPDGSNFTLKIRSTKLEDSAMYFCASSERGPREKLFFGSGTQLSVL.

This clone was seen a single time. This sequence joins TRBV19 and TRBJ2-3; D is unclear. The germline CDR1 and CDR2 sequences are LNHDA and SQIVND (reference sequence). V lost 9 bases and J 0 bases, leaving 13 bases between the germline ends. CDR3 length: 14 residues. The CDR3 DNA reads as TGTGCCAGCAAGGCCCTTGGGAGCACAGATACGCAGTATTTT. Its protein is CASKALGSTDTQYF.

CDR3 nucleotides: TGTGCCAGGGGGTGGAAACAGGGAGGACTCAATCAGCCCCAGCATTTT. Protein: CARGWKQGGLNQPQHF. V and J are TRBV21-1 and TRBJ1-5. TRBV21-1 is classified as a pseudogene. The CDR3 spans 16 residues.

The chain uses TRBV7-9 and TRBJ1-1, with 9 positions matching TRBD1. CDR3 size: 13 residues. The V gene's germline CDR1 is SEHNR and CDR2 FQNEAQ (reference sequence). Unmatched junction bases numbered 1, after V lost 4 bases and J lost 4 bases. CDR3 DNA sequence: TGTGCCAGCAGCTGGGACAGGGCCACTGAAGCTTTCTTT. This translates into CASSWDRATEAFF.

The chain is built from TRBV6-5 and TRBJ1-5; 7 positions match TRBD1. The J segment lost 4 bases and the V segment lost 9 bases, leaving 12 bases of the junction unmatched. Germline V gene lookup returns CDR1 MNHEY and CDR2 SVGAGI. This CDR3 is 15 amino acids long. In DNA, the CDR3 is TGTGCCAGTCAACCTCGTGACAGGGATAATCAGCCCCAGCATTTT. Encoded protein: CASQPRDRDNQPQHF.

V and J are TRBV4-1 and TRBJ2-3; TRBD1 matches 7 bases. The trim removed 0 bases at V and 4 bases at J, leaving 4 bases unmatched. There are 15 residues in the CDR3. The germline V gene encodes CDR1 MGHRA and CDR2 YSYEKL. CDR3 DNA: TGCGCCAGCAGCCAAGATGACAGGGAGTCAGATACGCAGTATTTT. Its protein product is CASSQDDRESDTQYF.

The chain joins TRBV7-9 to TRBJ1-1, with D perhaps matching TRBD1 (5 bases). Germline CDR1 SEHNR, CDR2 FQNEAQ (reference sequence). V gave up 7 bases and J gave up 1 base, with 16 bases separating them. The CDR3 is 15 residues long. The CDR3 reads CASTQGHLGNTEAFF. CDR3 DNA sequence: TGTGCCAGCACCCAGGGTCACCTGGGGAACACTGAAGCTTTCTTT.

The CDR3 spells CASGQGAVEQFF. The CDR3 DNA is TGTGCCAGCGGGCAGGGGGCTGTTGAGCAGTTCTTC. The chain has TRBV12-3 or TRBV12-4 and TRBJ2-1; TRBD1 matches at 8 bases. V dropped 8 bases and J dropped 9; count of bases not matched to a gene: 6. This CDR3 comprises 12 residues.

The rearrangement joins TRBV27 to TRBJ2-2, with TRBD1 identical over 8 bases. The V segment lost 5 bases and the J segment 4 bases; nucleotides outside the gene matches: 6. The length of the CDR3 is 15 residues. Germline CDR1 reads MNHEY; CDR2 reads SMNVEV (reference sequence). Here the CDR3 reads CASSQDRVGTGELFF. CDR3 nucleotides: TGTGCCAGCAGTCAGGACAGGGTGGGCACCGGGGAGCTGTTTTTT.

This chain connects TRBV11-2 to TRBJ1-1; 10 nucleotides align to TRBD1. After removal of 5 bases from V and 11 bases from J, the junction contained 11 bases not matched to a gene. Looked up from germline, CDR1 is SGHAT and CDR2 is FQNNGV. The CDR3 length is 14 residues. The CDR3 DNA reads TGTGCCAGCAGCGACTCGACAGGGGGCGGGGAGGCTTTCTTT. This translates into CASSDSTGGGEAFF. Full variable domain (missing parts from reference TRBV11-2 and TRBJ1-1): EAGVAQSPRYKIIEKRQSVAFWCNPISGHATLYWYQQILGQGPKLLIQFQNNGVVDDSQLPKDRFSAERLKGVDSTLKIQPAKLEDSAVYLCASSDSTGGGEAFFGQGTRLTVV.

V gene TRBV5-7 combines with J gene TRBJ2-7, with TRBD2 as a possible D gene (6 bases). TRBV5-7 is an open reading frame whose function is uncertain. This CDR3 is 14 amino acids long. Trimming pared 4 bases from V and 4 bases from J, leaving 15 bases between. The CDR3 region has the DNA TGTGCCAGCAGCACCGGGACTGGGACGTACGAGCAGTACGTC. Translated: CASSTGTGTYEQYV.

CDR3: CASSLAFEGNQPQHF. CDR3 nucleotide sequence: TGTGCCAGCAGCTTGGCCTTCGAGGGGAATCAGCCCCAGCATTTT. V usage is TRBV5-8 and J usage is TRBJ1-5; the D gene is possibly TRBD1 (5 bases). The CDR3 runs to 15 residues. Deletions cut 0 bases from V and 4 bases from J, with 11 bases between. The germline V gene has CDR1 SGHTS and CDR2 YDEGEE.

The J gene is TRBJ2-5, the V gene TRBV11-2; TRBD1 matches 7 bases. This CDR3 spans 16 amino acids. After removal of 3 bases from V and 2 bases from J, the junction contained 9 bases not matched to a gene. Per germline, CDR1 SGHAT and CDR2 FQNNGV. The CDR3 coding sequence is TGTGCCAGCAGCTTTGACCTGGACAGGATTCAAGAGACCCAGTACTTC. Its translation is CASSFDLDRIQETQYF.

The rearrangement joins TRBV6-1 to TRBJ1-2; D is undetermined. This CDR3 comprises 12 residues. CDR1 and CDR2 from the germline V gene are MNHNS and SASEGT. The V end lost 2 bases, the J end lost 9 bases, and 10 bases lay between the germline ends. The chain's CDR3 is CASSEIRWSYTF. The CDR3 DNA reads as TGTGCCAGCAGTGAAATTCGATGGAGCTACACCTTC.

CDR3 sequence (DNA): TGTGCCAGCAGCCAAACCCTCTCCGGGACAGGGGCCTATGGCTACACCTTC. Translation: CASSQTLSGTGAYGYTF. The chain has TRBV3-1 (or the pseudogene TRBV3-2) and TRBJ1-2; the match to TRBD1 covers 10 bases. Germline V gene lookup returns CDR1 LGHDT and CDR2 YNNKEL (reference sequence). After removal of 2 bases from V and 4 bases from J, the junction contained 10 bases not matched to a gene. The length of the CDR3 is 17 residues.

The chain is built from TRBV9 and TRBJ2-1, with 10 bases that match TRBD2. Germline V lookup: CDR1 SGDLS, CDR2 YYNGEE. V gave up 2 bases and J gave up 4 bases; unmatched junction bases: 6. The CDR3 sequence is 16 residues long. CDR3 region: CASSVLAGVGYNEQFF. The DNA for the CDR3 is TGTGCCAGCAGCGTCCTAGCGGGGGTCGGGTACAATGAGCAGTTCTTC.